This TCR beta chain was observed in a study of cytomegalovirus exposure and HLA in healthy donors. Study-wide points: In a later analysis, first-cohort TCR clusters were found to tend to co-occur in the 90 to 150 validation repertoires.

Comments on this clone: Its antigen remains unknown.

Sequenced by immunoSEQ multiplex PCR; TCRdb stores in-frame clones only, minus some. Here the sample spans some 190,000 clones, approximately 89% being singletons. The CDR3 runs to 15 residues. The trim removed 3 bases at V and 5 bases at J, leaving 6 bases unmatched. In germline, CDR1 is LNHDA, CDR2 SQIVND (reference sequence). The V and J genes are TRBV19 and TRBJ1-5; 8 bases are shared with TRBD1. The sequencing sample was made of PBMCs. The origin of this receptor is a man between 25 and 39 years old in good health and CMV-seropositive. The CDR3 DNA is TGTGCCAGTAGTATCCGGACAGGGTTCGATCAGCCCCAGCATTTT. Its protein is CASSIRTGFDQPQHF.